What follows describes a single TCR beta chain. The data were obtained in a study of blood T cell repertoires in COVID-19. Study-level information: Whether acute or convalescent, the COVID-19 samples came from the United States, Italy and Spain. Nucleic acid was either cDNA or gDNA, and it came from T cells, B-cell-depleted T cells, or PBMCs.

With 4 bases removed from V and 4 bases from J, the gap between germline ends came to 13 bases. CDR3 length: 14 amino acids. The germline V gene has CDR1 SQVTM and CDR2 ANQGSEA. In the source study's methods: Researchers report that nucleated cell counts were estimated from reference gene primer amplification. Generated by immunoSEQ multiplex PCR, the TCRdb table keeps only in-frame clones and is missing some. V, J and clone size are those of that table, while D and trimming were read from the DNA. The data contain a few hundred thousand clones, roughly 85% of them singletons. The rearrangement links TRBV29-1 to TRBJ2-2; perhaps TRBD1 as D (6 bases). The TCR comes from a human donor in a cohort sampled during active COVID-19. The sample was peripheral blood. The CDR3 DNA reads as TGCAGCGTTGCAACAGGGCTTCCCACCGGGGAGCTGTTTTTT. Translation: CSVATGLPTGELFF.